This TCR beta chain is drawn from a study of shared clonotypes between healthy human individuals (dated by TCRdb to 2019 to 2021). Turning to the overall study: A couple of women and a few men aged 18 to 49 years were included in the cohort. For each donor, three plates each were used for CD4 naive and CD4 memory, two plates were used for CD8 naive, and one plate was used for CD8 memory. Blood TCR repertoires of five healthy adults were deeply sequenced to estimate repertoire size and the extent of clonotype sharing between individuals. Libraries were prepared and TCR repertoires were sequenced by different laboratories using diverse techniques, in order to increase sequencing depth and limit assay-specific biases. Between about 0.9 and 10 billion PBMCs per donor were obtained by leukapheresis.

CDR3 length: 15 amino acids, cysteine to phenylalanine. CDR3 DNA only is kept here, 45 bases in frame from base 1. V trim: 2 bases; J trim: 7 bases; unmatched bases: 7. Based on the germline V gene (reference sequence), the CDR1 and CDR2 sequences are SEHNR and FQNEAQ. Remarks on this clone: Its antigen remains undetermined. No much larger clone exists at a distance of one base, and base qualities are not known.

Using the deep immunoSEQ assay, TCR CDR3 regions were amplified from genomic DNA by multiplex PCR. Extracted genomic DNA from each cell subset was distributed evenly across all wells of several immunoSEQ 96-well plates, and each plate was treated as a replicate. For sorted subsets, about 0.2 ug genomic DNA, equal to 30,000 or so T cell genomes, was loaded into each replicate PCR. Purified libraries were quantified with a Qubit 3.0 fluorometer, sized on a Bioanalyzer 2100, and re-quantified with the KAPA Library Quantification kit. Every immunoSEQ 96-well plate was sequenced on a dedicated single-read 150-cycle Illumina NextSeq 550 flow cell. As for the authors' bioinformatics: Because the immunoSEQ output held only junctional sequences and lacked quality scores, the filtering could not match the filtering applied to full-length reads. Sequences were annotated with PyIR, a Python wrapper for IgBLAST v1.9, and V/J genes and CDR3 were assigned using IMGT germline references. Reads with weak V/J assignments (E-value above 1e-6), missing CDR3, stop codons, out-of-frame junctions, or ambiguous translated residues were removed. V3J clonotypes were defined by identical inferred V gene, J gene, and CDR3 amino acid sequence. Percentage overlap between repertoires was calculated by dividing the number of shared unique clonotypes by the size of the smaller repertoire. Richness of each repertoire was evaluated using RTK rarefaction, the Chao1 estimator, and Recon v2.1 estimates of unobserved clonotypes. Generation probabilities for all TCRbeta clonotypes obtained by the gDNA method from a handful of donors were computed using OLGA. Imported from immuneACCESS, the table was reduced by TCRdb to in-frame sequences with V and J called. These copies leave out some clones; in studies compared against another copy, an unresolved V gene accounts for under half, and the cause of the remainder is not known. V, J and clone size are those of that table, while D and trimming were read from the DNA. This sample gives some 1 million clones in total; about three quarters of them show up just once. 1.4% of the sample is held by the ten biggest clonotypes.

Beyond this particular receptor, the publication reports: Across a few donors, roughly 5.1% of naive CD4, 3% to 4% of naive CD8, around 2.1% of memory CD4, and approximately 0.4% of memory CD8 clonotypes were shared. Sampling was limited to blood, and TCR repertoires in tissue likely differ from TCR repertoires in blood. Clonotypes shared by all four sorted-subset donors showed higher generation probabilities than non-shared clonotypes. Incomplete sequencing was indicated by rarefaction of sorted-subset datasets, despite the large sequencing depth. Because the study included a small number of donors, the genetic and exposure-history diversity represented was limited. Pairwise subsampling led to the expectation that sequencing depth would affect the degree of clonotype sharing among donors. Naive subsets generally had larger estimated clonotype richness than memory subsets.

Donors were healthy HIV-negative adults with no recently reported acute infections or vaccinations. All donors were Caucasian adults living in Nashville, Tennessee, USA. CD4+ T cells were enriched through magnetic negative selection, after which naive cells were positively selected on CD45RA and the remaining negative fraction served as the memory subset. Blood was obtained by leukapheresis, after which PBMCs were separated by Ficoll-Histopaque density gradient centrifugation and cryopreserved in liquid nitrogen vapor phase. Analytical flow cytometry was used to check the purity and quantity of every magnetically sorted T cell population. Genomic DNA was isolated from each sorted fraction and quantified by UV absorbance on a Nanodrop 2000c.

Sequencing input: memory CD4+ T cells sorted from blood. Sample cell subset or site, as interpreted from the label and publication: CD45RA-negative fraction. This TCR was recovered from a man aged 18 to 29 in good health. The chain couples TRBV7-9 to TRBJ2-7, with 11 bases in between that match TRBD2. At the DNA level, the sequence is TGTGCCAGCAGCTTAATAGCGGGAGGGCCAGGGGAGCAGTACTTC. This yields the protein CASSLIAGGPGEQYF.